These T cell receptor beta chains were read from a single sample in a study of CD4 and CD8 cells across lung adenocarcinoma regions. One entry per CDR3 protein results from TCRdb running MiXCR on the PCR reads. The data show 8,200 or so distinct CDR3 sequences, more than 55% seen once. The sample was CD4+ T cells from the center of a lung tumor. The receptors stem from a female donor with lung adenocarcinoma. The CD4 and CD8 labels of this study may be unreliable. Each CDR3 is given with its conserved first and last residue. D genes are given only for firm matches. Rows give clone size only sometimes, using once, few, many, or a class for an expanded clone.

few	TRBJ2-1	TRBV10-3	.	CAIAPSVNEQFF	TGTGCCATCGCCCCTAGCGTCAATGAGCAGTTCTTC
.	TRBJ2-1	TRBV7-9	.	CASSLRRAPYNEQFF	TGTGCCAGCAGCCTAAGAAGGGCGCCGTACAATGAGCAGTTCTTC
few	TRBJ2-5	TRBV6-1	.	CASSETRETQYF	TGTGCCAGCAGTGAAACTCGCGAGACCCAGTACTTC
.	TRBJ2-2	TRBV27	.	CASSSGGGGELFF	TGTGCCAGCAGTTCAGGAGGGGGCGGGGAGCTGTTTTTT
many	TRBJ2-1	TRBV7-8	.	CASSLVGRGDYNEQFF	TGTGCCAGCAGCTTAGTCGGCAGGGGCGATTACAATGAGCAGTTCTTC
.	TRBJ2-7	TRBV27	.	CASRGRGAGDPDTQYF	TGTGCCAGCAGGGGTCGAGGAGCGGGTGACCCAGATACGCAGTACTTC
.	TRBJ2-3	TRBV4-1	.	CARGEGGGSTDTQYF	TGCGCCAGGGGTGAAGGGGGAGGGAGCACAGATACCCAGTATTTT
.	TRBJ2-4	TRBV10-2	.	CASSVIAGDIQYF	TGCGCCAGCAGTGTCATCGCTGGGGACATTCAGTACTTC
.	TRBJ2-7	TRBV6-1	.	CASSDAAYLYEQYF	TGTGCCAGCAGTGACGCAGCTTATCTCTACGAGCAGTACTTC
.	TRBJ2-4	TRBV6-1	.	CASSGSSGTKNIQYF	TGTGCCAGCAGTGGTAGTAGCGGAACCAAAAACATTCAGTACTTC
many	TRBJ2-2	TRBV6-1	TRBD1	CASSQDRGHTGELFF	TGTGCCAGCAGTCAGGACAGGGGGCACACCGGGGAGCTGTTTTTT
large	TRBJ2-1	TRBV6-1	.	CASSLGIGVHNEQFF	TGTGCCAGCAGTCTAGGAATAGGGGTGCACAATGAGCAGTTCTTC
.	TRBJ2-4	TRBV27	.	CASTNVGRDQNTQYF	TGTGCCAGCACCAACGTGGGCCGGGACCAAAACACCCAGTACTTC
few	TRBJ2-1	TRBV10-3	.	CAISEVANEQFF	TGTGCCATCAGTGAGGTGGCAAATGAGCAGTTCTTC
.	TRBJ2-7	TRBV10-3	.	CATSDRSDSYEQYF	TGTGCCACCTCAGACAGAAGCGACTCCTACGAGCAGTACTTC
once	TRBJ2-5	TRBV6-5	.	CASSYGGLGAGGCGKETQYF	TGTGCCAGCAGTTACGGGGGGCTGGGGGCCGGGGGCTGTGGCAAAGAGACCCAGTACTTC
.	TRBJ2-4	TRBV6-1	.	CAGRVGGDQDTQYF	TGTGCCGGCCGCGTGGGCGGGGACCAAGATACGCAGTACTTC
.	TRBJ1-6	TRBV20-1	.	CSATDTRATSPLHF	TGCAGTGCTACAGACACCCGGGCGACTTCACCCCTCCACTTT
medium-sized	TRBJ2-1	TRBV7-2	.	CASRRAYEQFF	TGTGCCAGCAGGCGAGCCTACGAGCAGTTCTTC
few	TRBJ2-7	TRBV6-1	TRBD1	CASSGAGGESYEQYF	TGTGCCAGCAGTGGAGCAGGGGGCGAGTCCTACGAGCAGTACTTC
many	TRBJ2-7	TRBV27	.	CASSLTHGYYEQYF	TGTGCCAGCAGCCTCACCCATGGCTACTACGAGCAGTACTTC
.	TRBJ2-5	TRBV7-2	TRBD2	CASGRGLAGGGETQYF	TGTGCCAGCGGACGGGGACTAGCGGGAGGGGGAGAGACCCAGTACTTC
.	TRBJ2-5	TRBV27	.	CASSLFSGASQTQYF	TGTGCCAGCAGTTTATTTTCGGGGGCTTCGCAGACCCAGTACTTC
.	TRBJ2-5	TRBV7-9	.	CASSQGGGGSQETQYF	TGTGCCAGCAGCCAGGGGGGAGGCGGGAGTCAAGAGACCCAGTACTTC
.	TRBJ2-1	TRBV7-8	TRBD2	CASSSTVPGRAYNEQFF	TGTGCCAGCAGCTCAACCGTCCCCGGGAGGGCCTACAATGAGCAGTTCTTC
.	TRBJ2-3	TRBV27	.	CASSSRRLGAKNTQYF	TGTGCCAGCAGTTCCCGACGGCTGGGAGCCAAAAATACTCAGTACTTT
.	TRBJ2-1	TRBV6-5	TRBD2	CASSYRAGVGNEQFF	TGTGCCAGCAGTTACCGTGCGGGAGTGGGTAATGAGCAGTTCTTC